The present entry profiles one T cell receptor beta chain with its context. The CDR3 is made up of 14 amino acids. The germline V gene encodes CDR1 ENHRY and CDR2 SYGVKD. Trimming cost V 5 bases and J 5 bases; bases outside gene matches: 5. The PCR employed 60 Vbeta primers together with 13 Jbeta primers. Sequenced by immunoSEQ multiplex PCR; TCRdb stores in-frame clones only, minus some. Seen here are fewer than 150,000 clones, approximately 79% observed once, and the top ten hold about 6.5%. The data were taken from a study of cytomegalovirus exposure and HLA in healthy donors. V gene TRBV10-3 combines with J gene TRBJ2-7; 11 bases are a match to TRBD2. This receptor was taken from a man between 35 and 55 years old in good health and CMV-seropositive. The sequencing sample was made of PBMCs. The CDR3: CAISPSGRPHEQYF. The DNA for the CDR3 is TGTGCCATCAGTCCTAGCGGGAGGCCCCACGAGCAGTACTTC.